This T cell receptor (beta chain) comes out of a study of graft-versus-host responses after intestinal transplantation. In the study overall: Following induction with anti-thymocyte globulin, all recipients were given tacrolimus and steroids for about three years.

Broader study findings: Subjects displaying graft-donor T cell macrochimerism possessed elevated graft-versus-host to host-versus-graft clonal ratios inside allografts. Researchers found peak circulating GvH clone levels linked to early post-transplant HvG declines.

This clone has just one count. Antigen specificity is unknown. In germline, CDR1 is LGHNA, CDR2 YNFKEQ. Trimming took off 4 bases at V and 6 bases at J, with 9 bases between the two ends. The length of the CDR3 is 13 residues. TCRdb keeps only in-frame clones here, not all; method: immunoSEQ multiplex PCR. The profile covers roughly 60,000 clones, with 90% to 95% appearing a single time and under 3% taken by the ten largest. This material consisted of PBMCs, taken 118 days after intestinal transplantation. V gene TRBV4-2 combines with J gene TRBJ2-2; D gene unclear. The source is a human patient who received an intestinal transplant, so some T cells may come from the graft donor. In DNA form, the CDR3 reads TGTGCCAGCAGCCTTAGAGCATCCGGGGAGCTGTTTTTT. Its protein is CASSLRASGELFF.